This T cell receptor beta chain was sequenced in a study of shared clonotypes between healthy human individuals. Healthy HIV-negative adults without recent acute infections or vaccinations served as donors. From germline, CDR1 is SGHRS and CDR2 YFSETQ. This CDR3 contains 15 residues. V lost 1 base to trimming and J lost 0 bases, with 7 bases between them. Each subset's genomic DNA was split evenly across several immunoSEQ plates. Replicate PCRs for sorted subsets used around 200 ng DNA; this equaled about 30,000 T cell genomes. Assay: immunoSEQ multiplex PCR; the TCRdb copy retains only in-frame clones and omits some. This sample has about 2 million clones, with 85% to 95% found just once.

The TCR comes from a man aged 18 to 30 in good health. The rearrangement uses TRBV5-1 and TRBJ2-2; perhaps TRBD1 as D (6 bases). Source material: naive CD4+ T cells sorted from blood. Described subset: CD45RA+ positively selected. The chain's CDR3 is CASSLQGSNTGELFF. CDR3 DNA: TGCGCCAGCAGCTTGCAGGGGTCGAACACCGGGGAGCTGTTTTTT.